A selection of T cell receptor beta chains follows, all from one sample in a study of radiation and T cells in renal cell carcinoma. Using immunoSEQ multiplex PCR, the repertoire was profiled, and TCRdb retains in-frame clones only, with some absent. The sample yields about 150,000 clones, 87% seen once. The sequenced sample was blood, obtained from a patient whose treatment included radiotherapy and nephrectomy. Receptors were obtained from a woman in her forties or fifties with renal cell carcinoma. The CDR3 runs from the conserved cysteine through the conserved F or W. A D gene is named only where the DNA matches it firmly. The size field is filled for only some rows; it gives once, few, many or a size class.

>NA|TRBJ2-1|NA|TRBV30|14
CATEKGGLDNEQFF
TGTGCCACAGAAAAGGGGGGGCTGGACAATGAGCAGTTCTTC
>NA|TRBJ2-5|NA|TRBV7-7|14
CASSSAGYQETQYF
TGTGCTAGCAGCTCCGCAGGGTACCAAGAGACCCAGTACTTC
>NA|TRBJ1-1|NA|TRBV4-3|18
CASSQETMVAGLNTEAFF
TGCGCCAGCAGCCAAGAAACAATGGTGGCGGGGTTGAACACTGAAGCTTTCTTT
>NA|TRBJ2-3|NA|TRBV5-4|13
CASHRRGGDTQYF
TGTGCCAGTCACCGTCGAGGGGGAGATACGCAGTATTTT
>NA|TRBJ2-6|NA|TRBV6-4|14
CASTREAGANVLTF
TGTGCCAGCACGCGAGAGGCTGGGGCCAACGTCCTGACTTTC
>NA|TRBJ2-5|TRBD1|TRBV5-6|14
CASSSGQVQETQYF
TGTGCCAGCAGCTCAGGACAGGTCCAAGAGACCCAGTACTTC
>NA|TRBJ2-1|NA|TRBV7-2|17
CASSLQGGGPPYNEQFF
TGTGCCAGCAGCTTACAAGGTGGAGGACCACCCTACAATGAGCAGTTCTTC
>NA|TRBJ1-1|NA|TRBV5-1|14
CASSGGEGWGEAFF
TGCGCCAGCAGTGGGGGCGAGGGGTGGGGTGAAGCTTTCTTT
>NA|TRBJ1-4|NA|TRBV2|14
CASTGGAPGEKLFF
TGTGCCAGCACGGGGGGGGCCCCTGGTGAAAAACTGTTTTTT
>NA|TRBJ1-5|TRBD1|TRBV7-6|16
CASSSLAGGGKQPQHF
TGTGCCAGCAGCTCTTTAGCAGGGGGCGGAAAACAGCCCCAGCATTTT
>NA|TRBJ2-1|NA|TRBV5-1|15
CASSWTNDGYNEQFF
TGCGCCAGCAGCTGGACTAACGACGGCTACAATGAGCAGTTCTTC
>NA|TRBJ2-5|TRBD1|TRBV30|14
CAWSVTGAGETQYF
TGTGCCTGGAGTGTGACAGGGGCAGGGGAGACCCAGTACTTC
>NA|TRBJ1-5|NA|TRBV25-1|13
CASSEEGDQPQHF
TGTGCCAGTAGTGAAGAGGGAGATCAGCCCCAGCATTTT
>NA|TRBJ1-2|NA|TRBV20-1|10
CSARENGYTF
TGCAGTGCTAGGGAAAATGGCTACACCTTC
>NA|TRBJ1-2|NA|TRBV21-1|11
CASLREGGYTF
TGTGCCAGCCTCAGGGAAGGGGGCTACACCTTC
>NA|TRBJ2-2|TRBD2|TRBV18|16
CASSQVLAANTGELFF
TGTGCCAGCTCGCAGGTTCTAGCGGCAAACACCGGGGAGCTGTTTTTT
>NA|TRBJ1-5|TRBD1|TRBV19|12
CASRDRDQPQHF
TGTGCCAGTAGGGACAGGGACCAGCCCCAGCATTTT
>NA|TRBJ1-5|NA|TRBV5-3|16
CARSLAGVDGNQPQHF
TGTGCCAGAAGCTTGGCAGGGGTTGACGGCAATCAGCCCCAGCATTTT
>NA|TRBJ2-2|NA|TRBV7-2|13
CASSSLSTGELFF
TGTGCCAGCAGCTCCCTGTCCACCGGGGAGCTGTTTTTT
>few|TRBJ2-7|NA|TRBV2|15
CASPLEEFNAYEQYF
TGTGCCAGTCCCCTAGAGGAGTTTAATGCGTACGAGCAGTACTTC
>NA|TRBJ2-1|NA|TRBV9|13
CASSTREYNEQFF
TGTGCCAGCAGCACCCGGGAGTACAATGAGCAGTTCTTC
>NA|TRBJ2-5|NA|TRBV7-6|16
CASSSRFTAKGETQYF
TGTGCCAGCAGCTCTCGTTTCACGGCTAAGGGGGAGACCCAGTACTTC
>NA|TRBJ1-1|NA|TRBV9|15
CASSVASGVNTEAFF
TGTGCCAGCAGCGTAGCGTCAGGGGTGAACACTGAAGCTTTCTTT
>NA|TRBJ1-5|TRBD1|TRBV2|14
CASSKGQPNQPQHF
TGTGCCAGCAGTAAGGGACAGCCGAATCAGCCCCAGCATTTT
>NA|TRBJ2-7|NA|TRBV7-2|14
CASSFDTGSGEQYF
TGTGCCAGCAGCTTTGATACAGGGTCGGGAGAGCAGTACTTC
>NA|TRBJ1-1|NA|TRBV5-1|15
CASRLAGTEGAEAFF
TGCGCCAGCAGACTAGCCGGGACCGAGGGGGCTGAAGCTTTCTTT
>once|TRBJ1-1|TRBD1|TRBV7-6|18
CASSSRDPTGRWNTEAFF
TGTGCCAGCAGCTCCCGAGACCCGACAGGGCGGTGGAACACTGAAGCTTTCTTT
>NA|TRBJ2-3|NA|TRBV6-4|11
CASSEAGRQYF
TGTGCCAGCAGTGAGGCGGGGAGGCAGTATTTT
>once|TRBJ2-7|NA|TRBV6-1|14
CASSATRTSYEQYF
TGTGCCAGCAGTGCCACGCGAACCTCCTACGAGCAGTACTTC
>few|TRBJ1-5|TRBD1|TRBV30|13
CAADRGNGQPQHF
TGTGCCGCAGACAGGGGGAATGGTCAGCCCCAGCATTTT
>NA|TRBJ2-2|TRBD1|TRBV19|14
CASSILGGSGELFF
TGTGCCAGTAGTATTTTAGGGGGCTCCGGGGAGCTGTTTTTT
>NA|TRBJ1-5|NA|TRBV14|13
CASARGAGQPQHF
TGTGCCAGCGCTCGGGGCGCCGGGCAGCCCCAGCATTTT
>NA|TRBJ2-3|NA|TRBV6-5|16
CASSYSRNLPLDTQYF
TGTGCCAGCAGTTACTCGAGGAATCTTCCTTTGGATACGCAGTATTTT
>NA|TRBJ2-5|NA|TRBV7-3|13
CASSLMGQETQYF
TGTGCCAGCAGCTTAATGGGGCAAGAGACCCAGTACTTC
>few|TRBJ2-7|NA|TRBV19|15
CASSIDGTDTYEQYF
TGTGCCAGTAGTATAGACGGGACGGATACCTACGAGCAGTACTTC
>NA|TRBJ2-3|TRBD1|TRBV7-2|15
CASSLSRQGADTQYF
TGTGCCAGCAGCTTATCACGCCAGGGGGCCGATACGCAGTATTTT
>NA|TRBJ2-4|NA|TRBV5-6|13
CASSFLEQNIQYF
TGTGCCAGCAGCTTTCTTGAGCAAAACATTCAGTACTTC
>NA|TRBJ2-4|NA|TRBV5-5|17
CASSPAGQLLAKNIQYF
TGTGCCAGCAGCCCCGCCGGACAATTACTAGCCAAAAACATTCAGTACTTC
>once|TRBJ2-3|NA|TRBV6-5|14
CASSSPAGGDTQYF
TGTGCCAGCAGTTCGCCGGCGGGCGGGGATACGCAGTATTTT
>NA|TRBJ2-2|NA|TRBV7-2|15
CASSVSRRNTGELFF
TGTGCCAGCAGCGTATCCCGACGAAACACCGGGGAGCTGTTTTTT
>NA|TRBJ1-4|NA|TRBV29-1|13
CSVATDHGEKLFF
TGCAGCGTTGCTACAGACCACGGGGAAAAACTGTTTTTT
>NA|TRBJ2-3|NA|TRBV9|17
CASSPGLGGPVTDTQYF
TGTGCCAGCAGCCCGGGTTTAGGGGGGCCGGTAACAGATACGCAGTATTTT
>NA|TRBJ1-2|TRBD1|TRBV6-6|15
CASSYGGGSNYGYTF
TGTGCCAGCAGTTACGGAGGGGGCTCTAACTATGGCTACACCTTC
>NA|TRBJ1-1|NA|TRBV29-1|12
CSVVGGNTEAFF
TGCAGCGTTGTCGGTGGGAACACTGAAGCTTTCTTT
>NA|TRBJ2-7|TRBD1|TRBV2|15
CASRTPTGGKYEQYF
TGTGCCAGCAGGACCCCGACAGGGGGAAAATACGAGCAGTACTTC
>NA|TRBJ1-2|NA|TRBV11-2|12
CASSPNVHGYTF
TGTGCCAGCAGCCCAAACGTTCATGGCTACACCTTC
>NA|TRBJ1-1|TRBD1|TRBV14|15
CASSQGQGLTSEAFF
TGTGCCAGCAGCCAAGGACAGGGTCTAACCTCGGAAGCTTTCTTT
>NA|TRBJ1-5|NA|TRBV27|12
CASSGGNQPQHF
TGTGCCAGCTCCGGAGGCAATCAGCCCCAGCATTTT
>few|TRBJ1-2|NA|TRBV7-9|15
CASSFSGAGRYGYTF
TGTGCCAGCAGCTTTTCGGGGGCGGGACGCTATGGCTACACCTTC
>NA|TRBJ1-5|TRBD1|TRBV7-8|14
CASSRGQGKQPQHF
TGTGCCAGCAGCCGGGGACAGGGGAAACAGCCCCAGCATTTT
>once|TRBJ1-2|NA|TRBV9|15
CASSVEAGALRGYTF
TGTGCCAGCAGCGTAGAGGCAGGAGCGTTGCGGGGCTACACCTTC
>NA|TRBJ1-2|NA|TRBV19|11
CASRRAYGYTF
TGTGCCAGTAGGAGGGCCTATGGCTACACCTTC
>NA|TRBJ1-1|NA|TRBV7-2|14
CASSLRWDGTEAFF
TGTGCCAGCAGCTTAAGGTGGGACGGCACTGAAGCTTTCTTT